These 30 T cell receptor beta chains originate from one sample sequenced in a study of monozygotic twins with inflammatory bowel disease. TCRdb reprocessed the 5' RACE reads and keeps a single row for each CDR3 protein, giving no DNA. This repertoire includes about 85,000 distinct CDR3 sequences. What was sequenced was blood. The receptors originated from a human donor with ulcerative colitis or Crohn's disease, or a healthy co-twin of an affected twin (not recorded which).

The CDR3 protein is CASSSGENYGYTF. V gene TRBV7-9 combines with J gene TRBJ1-2. Germline V gene data show CDR1 as SEHNR and CDR2 as FQNEAQ (reference sequence). This CDR3 region has 13 residues.

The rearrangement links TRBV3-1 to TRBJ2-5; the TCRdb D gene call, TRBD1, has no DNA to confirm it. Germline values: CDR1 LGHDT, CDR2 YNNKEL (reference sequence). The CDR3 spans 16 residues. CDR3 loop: CASSQGQWGAGETQYF.

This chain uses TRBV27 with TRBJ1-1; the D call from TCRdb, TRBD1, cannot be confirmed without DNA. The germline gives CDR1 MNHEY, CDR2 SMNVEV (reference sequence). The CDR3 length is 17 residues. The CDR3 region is CASSLGAGQGGNTEAFF.

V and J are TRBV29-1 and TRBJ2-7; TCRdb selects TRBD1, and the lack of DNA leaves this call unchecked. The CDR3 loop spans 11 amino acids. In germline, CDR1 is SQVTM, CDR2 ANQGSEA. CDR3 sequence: CSVDRGYEQYF.

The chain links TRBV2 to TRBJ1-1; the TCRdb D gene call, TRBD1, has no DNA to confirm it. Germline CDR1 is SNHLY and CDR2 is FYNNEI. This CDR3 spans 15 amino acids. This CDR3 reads CASTPRQVLGTEAFF.

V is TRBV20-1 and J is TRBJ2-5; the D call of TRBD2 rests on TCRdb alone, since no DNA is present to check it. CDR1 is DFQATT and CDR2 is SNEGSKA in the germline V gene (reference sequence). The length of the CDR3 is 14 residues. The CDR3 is CSARGLARGETQYF.

The CDR3 loop is CASRSDSNYGYTF. V usage is TRBV5-1 and J usage is TRBJ1-2. Germline-derived CDR1 and CDR2 are SGHRS and YFSETQ. The CDR3 extends over 13 amino acids.

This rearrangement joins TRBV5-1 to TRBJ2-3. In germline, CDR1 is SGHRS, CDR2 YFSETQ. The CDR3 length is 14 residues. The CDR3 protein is CASSLVPEADTQYF.

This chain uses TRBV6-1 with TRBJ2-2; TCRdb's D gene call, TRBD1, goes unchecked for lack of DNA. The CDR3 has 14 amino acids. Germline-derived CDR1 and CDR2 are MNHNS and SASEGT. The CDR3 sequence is CASIRDVYTGELFF.

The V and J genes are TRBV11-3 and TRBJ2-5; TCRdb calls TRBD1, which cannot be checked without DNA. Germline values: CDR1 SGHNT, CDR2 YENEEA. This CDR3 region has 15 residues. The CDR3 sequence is CASSSGGKSEETQYF. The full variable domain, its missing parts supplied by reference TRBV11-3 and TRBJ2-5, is EAGVVQSPRYKIIEKKQPVAFWCNPISGHNTLYWYLQNLGQGPELLIRYENEEAVDDSQLPKDRFSAERLKGVDSTLKIQPAELGDSAVYLCASSSGGKSEETQYFGPGTRLLVL.

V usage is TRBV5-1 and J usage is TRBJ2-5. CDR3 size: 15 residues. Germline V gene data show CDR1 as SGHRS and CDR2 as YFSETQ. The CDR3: CASRAGLADQETQYF.

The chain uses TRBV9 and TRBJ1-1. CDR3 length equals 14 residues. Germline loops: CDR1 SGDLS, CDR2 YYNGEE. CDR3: CASSVVERATEAFF. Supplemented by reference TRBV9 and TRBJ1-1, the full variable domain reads DSGVTQTPKHLITATGQRVTLRCSPRSGDLSVYWYQQSLDQGLQFLIQYYNGEERAKGNILERFSAQQFPDLHSELNLSSLELGDSALYFCASSVVERATEAFFGQGTRLTVV.

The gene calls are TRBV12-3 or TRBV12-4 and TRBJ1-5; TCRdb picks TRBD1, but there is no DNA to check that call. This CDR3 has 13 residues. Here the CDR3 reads CASLEQGDQPQHF.

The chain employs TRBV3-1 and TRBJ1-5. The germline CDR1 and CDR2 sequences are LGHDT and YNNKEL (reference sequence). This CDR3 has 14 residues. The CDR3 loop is CASSSAEERWPQHF.

CDR3: CASSEFGFREKLFF. The J gene is TRBJ1-4, the V gene TRBV2. This CDR3 contains 14 residues. Germline loops: CDR1 SNHLY, CDR2 FYNNEI.

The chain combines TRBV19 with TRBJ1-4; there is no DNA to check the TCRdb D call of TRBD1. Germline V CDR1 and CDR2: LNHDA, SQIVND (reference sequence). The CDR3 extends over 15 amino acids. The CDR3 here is CASSFKQGKGEKLFF.

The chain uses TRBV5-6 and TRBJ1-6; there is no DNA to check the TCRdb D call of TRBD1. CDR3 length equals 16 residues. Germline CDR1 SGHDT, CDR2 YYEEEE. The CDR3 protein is CASSLARAGGYSPLHF.

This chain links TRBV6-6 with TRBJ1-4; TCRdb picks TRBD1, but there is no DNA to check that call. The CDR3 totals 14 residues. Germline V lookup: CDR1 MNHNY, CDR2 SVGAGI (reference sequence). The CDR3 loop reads CASKHQGAGEKLFF.

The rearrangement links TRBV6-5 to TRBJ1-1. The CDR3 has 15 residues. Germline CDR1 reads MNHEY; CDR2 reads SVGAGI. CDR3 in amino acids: CASSYGRAGNTEAFF.

The CDR3 protein is CSARESSAGGPDTQYF. This chain joins TRBV20-1 and TRBJ2-3; the D call from TCRdb, TRBD2, cannot be confirmed without DNA. Germline V gene lookup returns CDR1 DFQATT and CDR2 SNEGSKA (reference sequence). CDR3 length: 16 amino acids.

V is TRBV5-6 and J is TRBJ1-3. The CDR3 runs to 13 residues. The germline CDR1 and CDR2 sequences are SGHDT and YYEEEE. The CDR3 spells CASRLGVRNTIYF.

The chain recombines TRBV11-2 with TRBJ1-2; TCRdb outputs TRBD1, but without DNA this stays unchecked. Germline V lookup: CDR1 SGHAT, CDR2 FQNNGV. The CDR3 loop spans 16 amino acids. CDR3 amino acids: CASSLELTGERGGYTF.

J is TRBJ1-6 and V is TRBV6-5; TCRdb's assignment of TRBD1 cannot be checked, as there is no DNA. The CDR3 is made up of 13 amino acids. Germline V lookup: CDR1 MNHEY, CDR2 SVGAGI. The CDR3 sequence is CASSLGGNSPLHF.

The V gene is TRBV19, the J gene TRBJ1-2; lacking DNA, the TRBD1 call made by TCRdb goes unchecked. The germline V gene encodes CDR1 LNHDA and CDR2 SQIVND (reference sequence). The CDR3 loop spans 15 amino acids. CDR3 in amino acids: CASSTPGQGNYGYTF.

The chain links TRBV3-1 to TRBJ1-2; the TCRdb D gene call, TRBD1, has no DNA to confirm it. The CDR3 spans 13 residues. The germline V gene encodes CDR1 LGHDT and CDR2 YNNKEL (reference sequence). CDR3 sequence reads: CASSGAGVYGYTF.

This CDR3 reads CASSPSSTGVGANVLTF. The rearrangement uses TRBV12-3 or TRBV12-4 and TRBJ2-6; the TCRdb call, TRBD1, lacks DNA for checking. The CDR3 runs 17 residues.

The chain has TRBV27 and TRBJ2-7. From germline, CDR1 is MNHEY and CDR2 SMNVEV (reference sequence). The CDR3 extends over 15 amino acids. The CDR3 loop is CASSMGTGSAYEQYF.

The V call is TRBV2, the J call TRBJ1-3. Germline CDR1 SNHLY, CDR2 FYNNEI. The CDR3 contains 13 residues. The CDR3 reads CASKADSGNTIYF. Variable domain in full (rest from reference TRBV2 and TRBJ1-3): EPEVTQTPSHQVTQMGQEVILRCVPISNHLYFYWYRQILGQKVEFLVSFYNNEISEKSEIFDDQFSVERPDGSNFTLKIRSTKLEDSAMYFCASKADSGNTIYFGEGSWLTVV.

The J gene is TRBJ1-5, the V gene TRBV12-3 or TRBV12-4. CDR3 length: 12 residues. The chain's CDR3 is CAGSLAPQPQHF.

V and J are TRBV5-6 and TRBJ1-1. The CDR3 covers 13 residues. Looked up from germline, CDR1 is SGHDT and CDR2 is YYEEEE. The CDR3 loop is CASSLFANTEAFF. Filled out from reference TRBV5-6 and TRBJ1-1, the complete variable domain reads DAGVTQSPTHLIKTRGQQVTLRCSPKSGHDTVSWYQQALGQGPQFIFQYYEEEERQRGNFPDRFSGHQFPNYSSELNVNALLLGDSALYLCASSLFANTEAFFGQGTRLTVV.